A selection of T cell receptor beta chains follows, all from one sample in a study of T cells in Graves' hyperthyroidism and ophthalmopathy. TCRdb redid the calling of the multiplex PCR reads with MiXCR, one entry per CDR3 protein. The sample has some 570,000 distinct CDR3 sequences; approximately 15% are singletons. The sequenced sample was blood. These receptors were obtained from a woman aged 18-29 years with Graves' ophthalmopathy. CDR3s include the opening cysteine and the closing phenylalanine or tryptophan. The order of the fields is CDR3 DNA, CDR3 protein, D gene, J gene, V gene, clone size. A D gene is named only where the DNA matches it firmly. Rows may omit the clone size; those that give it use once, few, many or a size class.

cdr3_nt: TGCAGTGCTAGGGCGGTCTCGGGCTCCTACAATGAGCAGTTCTTC
cdr3_aa: CSARAVSGSYNEQFF
d_call: .
j_call: TRBJ2-1
v_call: TRBV20-1
clone_size: .

cdr3_nt: TGTGCCACCCTATTCGGGACCTCGGGACCCGCTGAAGCTTTCTTT
cdr3_aa: CATLFGTSGPAEAFF
d_call: .
j_call: TRBJ1-1
v_call: TRBV10-3
clone_size: .

cdr3_nt: TGCGCCAGCAAAAGGGGCGGGACACTCACCGGGGAGCTGTTTTTT
cdr3_aa: CASKRGGTLTGELFF
d_call: .
j_call: TRBJ2-2
v_call: TRBV4-3
clone_size: .

cdr3_nt: TGTGCCAGCAGCTTAGCCCTGGACAGGTCTGGGAGCTACACCTTC
cdr3_aa: CASSLALDRSGSYTF
d_call: TRBD1
j_call: TRBJ1-2
v_call: TRBV7-9
clone_size: .

cdr3_nt: TGTGCCAGCAGCGACCCTCAGGTAGCACCCCTCCACTTT
cdr3_aa: CASSDPQVAPLHF
d_call: .
j_call: TRBJ1-6
v_call: TRBV12-3/TRBV12-4
clone_size: .

cdr3_nt: TGCGCCAGCAGCCAATGGGGACGGAAACTCAATGAGCAGTTCTTC
cdr3_aa: CASSQWGRKLNEQFF
d_call: .
j_call: TRBJ2-1
v_call: TRBV4-1
clone_size: few

cdr3_nt: TGCAGTGCTAGAGTCCCCACAGGGATCTACGAGCAGTACTTC
cdr3_aa: CSARVPTGIYEQYF
d_call: .
j_call: TRBJ2-7
v_call: TRBV20-1
clone_size: .

cdr3_nt: TGTGCCAGCAGCTTAACAGAAGCTGAAACTGAAGCTTTCTTT
cdr3_aa: CASSLTEAETEAFF
d_call: .
j_call: TRBJ1-1
v_call: TRBV11-3
clone_size: many

cdr3_nt: TGTGCCACCAGCAGAAACCCGGGCTACGAGCAGTACTTC
cdr3_aa: CATSRNPGYEQYF
d_call: .
j_call: TRBJ2-7
v_call: TRBV15
clone_size: .

cdr3_nt: TGTGCCAGTAGTATCAGGGCGGGGGGTTGGGACATTCAGTACTTC
cdr3_aa: CASSIRAGGWDIQYF
d_call: TRBD2
j_call: TRBJ2-4
v_call: TRBV19
clone_size: few

cdr3_nt: TGTGCCAGCAGCCCTTATCTAGCGGACTATGCCAGTGAGCAGTTCTTC
cdr3_aa: CASSPYLADYASEQFF
d_call: TRBD2
j_call: TRBJ2-1
v_call: TRBV12-3/TRBV12-4
clone_size: many

cdr3_nt: TGTGCCAGCGGAAGGGCTAGCTCCTATAATTCACCCCTCCACTTT
cdr3_aa: CASGRASSYNSPLHF
d_call: .
j_call: TRBJ1-6
v_call: TRBV2
clone_size: .

cdr3_nt: TGTGCCAGCAGCTCCCGGGGTCTCATGAACACTGAAGCTTTCTTT
cdr3_aa: CASSSRGLMNTEAFF
d_call: .
j_call: TRBJ1-1
v_call: TRBV12-3/TRBV12-4
clone_size: many

cdr3_nt: TGTGCCAGCAGACCCGACAGGGGAAGGACCGGGGAGCTGTTTTTT
cdr3_aa: CASRPDRGRTGELFF
d_call: TRBD1
j_call: TRBJ2-2
v_call: TRBV28
clone_size: many

cdr3_nt: TGTGCCAGCAACCCGACTAGCGGAATACTCAATGAGCAGTTCTTC
cdr3_aa: CASNPTSGILNEQFF
d_call: TRBD2
j_call: TRBJ2-1
v_call: TRBV2
clone_size: many

cdr3_nt: TGCGCCAGCAGCCACAGGGGCCCCAACACTGAAGCTTTCTTT
cdr3_aa: CASSHRGPNTEAFF
d_call: TRBD1
j_call: TRBJ1-1
v_call: TRBV5-1
clone_size: many

cdr3_nt: TGTGCCAGCAGCTTAGGGGCTAGCGGGGGAAATGAGCAGTTCTTC
cdr3_aa: CASSLGASGGNEQFF
d_call: TRBD2
j_call: TRBJ2-1
v_call: TRBV11-3
clone_size: .

cdr3_nt: TGCAGCGTCGCAGGGGGGTCCTACAATGAGCAGTTCTTC
cdr3_aa: CSVAGGSYNEQFF
d_call: .
j_call: TRBJ2-1
v_call: TRBV29-1
clone_size: many

cdr3_nt: TGTGCCAGCAGTTTAAATTGGTGGGGGGCGAGGACTCGGGGCTACACCTTC
cdr3_aa: CASSLNWWGARTRGYTF
d_call: .
j_call: TRBJ1-2
v_call: TRBV28
clone_size: many

cdr3_nt: TGTGCCAGCAGACTTATCATGAACACTGAAGCTTTCTTT
cdr3_aa: CASRLIMNTEAFF
d_call: .
j_call: TRBJ1-1
v_call: TRBV6-2/TRBV6-3
clone_size: many

cdr3_nt: TGTGCCAGCTGGTCCACAGGCGGCCTTTACGAGCAGTACTTC
cdr3_aa: CASWSTGGLYEQYF
d_call: .
j_call: TRBJ2-7
v_call: TRBV6-2/TRBV6-3
clone_size: many